This section outlines one T cell receptor beta chain sequence together with its context. The data belong to a study of T cell changes during pregnancy in multiple sclerosis. Here immunoSEQ multiplex PCR was the method, and the copy in TCRdb shows in-frame clones only, minus some. Of roughly 48,000 clones in the sample, approximately 92% were seen once. The CDR3 loop spans 16 amino acids. The ends were cut back, 0 bases at V and 5 bases at J, with 13 bases in the middle. From germline, CDR1 is SGHAT and CDR2 FQNNGV. Specimen: CD4+ T cells from peripheral blood mononuclear cells, collected in the second trimester of pregnancy. The rearrangement joins TRBV11-2 to TRBJ1-4, with no clear D. The clonotype was recovered from a female donor in good health, enrolled as a control in a pregnancy study. CDR3 nucleotide sequence: TGTGCCAGCAGCTTAGATTTCGGGGATCTCAATGAAAAACTGTTTTTT. As protein: CASSLDFGDLNEKLFF.